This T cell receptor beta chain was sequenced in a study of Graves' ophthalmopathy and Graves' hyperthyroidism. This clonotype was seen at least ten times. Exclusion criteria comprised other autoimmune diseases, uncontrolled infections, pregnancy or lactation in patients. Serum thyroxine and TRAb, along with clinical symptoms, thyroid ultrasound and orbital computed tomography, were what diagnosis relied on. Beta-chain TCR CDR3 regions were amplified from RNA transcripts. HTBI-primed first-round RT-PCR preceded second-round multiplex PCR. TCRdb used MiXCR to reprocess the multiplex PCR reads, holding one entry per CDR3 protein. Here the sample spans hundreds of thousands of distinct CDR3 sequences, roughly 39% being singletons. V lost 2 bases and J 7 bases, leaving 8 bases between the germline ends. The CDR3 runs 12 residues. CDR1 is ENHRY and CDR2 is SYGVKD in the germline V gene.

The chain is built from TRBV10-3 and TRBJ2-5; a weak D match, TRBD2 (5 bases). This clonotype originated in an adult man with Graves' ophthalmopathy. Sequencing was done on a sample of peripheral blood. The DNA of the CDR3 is TGTGCCATCAGTGAGCCCGAGGGGACCCAGTACTTC. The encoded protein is CAISEPEGTQYF.